This T cell receptor beta chain derives from a study of post-analysis software for immune sequencing data. Study conclusions and caveats: A significant reduction in normalized Chao1 diversity was observed in multiple sclerosis patients versus controls. TRBV5-6, TRBV5-1 and TRBV20-1 were among 4 or 5 TRBV segments more frequent in patients than controls.

The CDR3 length is 17 residues. V was pared by 5 bases and J by 6 bases, with 16 bases of the junction left unmatched. Germline V lookup: CDR1 MNHEY, CDR2 SMNVEV (reference sequence). This clonotype came up a few times. What it recognizes is unknown. Included in the TCR beta cDNA libraries were unique molecular identifiers. TCRdb redid the calling of the PCR reads with MiXCR, one entry per CDR3 protein. The sample holds roughly 200,000 distinct CDR3 sequences; over 25% are singletons and the top ten take about 3.7%. The clonotype comes from a girl younger than 18 with multiple sclerosis. The sample was blood. The rearrangement links TRBV27 to TRBJ2-1, with 7 bases matching TRBD2. Written as DNA, the CDR3 is TGTGCCAGCAGTGCCCATCTGGGACGGGGACTACGCAATGAGCAGTTCTTC. Its translation is CASSAHLGRGLRNEQFF.